The 31 T cell receptor beta chains below were found in one sample sequenced in a study of OX40 agonist ivuxolimab in advanced cancers. Libraries came from the immunoSEQ multiplex PCR assay. Sourced from immuneACCESS, this table was stored by TCRdb with only in-frame sequences that have V and J called. A share of the clones is absent; for the studies checked, an unresolved V gene accounts for under half, and the remainder has no known explanation. Recorded for this sample are over 75,000 clones; over 80% of them occurred a single time. Roughly 0.42% of the sample lies in the top ten. The sequencing here drew on CD4+ or CD8+ T cells sorted from blood, taken in a trial of the OX40 agonist ivuxolimab. The receptors derive from an adult with an advanced solid tumor such as melanoma, head and neck, liver or kidney cancer.

The chain combines TRBV28 with TRBJ1-5; weak D call: TRBD1 (6 bases). There are 15 residues in the CDR3. Trimming left V 2 bases short and J 0 bases short, with 8 bases between. CDR1 and CDR2 (germline): MDHEN, SYDVKM. CDR3 region: CASSLGGASNQPQHF. In DNA, the CDR3 is TGTGCCAGCAGTTTAGGGGGGGCTAGCAATCAGCCCCAGCATTTT.

The chain links TRBV27 to TRBJ1-5, with a tentative D call TRBD1 (6 bases). The CDR3 contains 14 residues. V lost 5 bases and J 6 bases, leaving 14 bases between the germline ends. The germline V gene encodes CDR1 MNHEY and CDR2 SMNVEV (reference sequence). Here the CDR3 reads CASSQTGIGQPQHF. CDR3 DNA: TGTGCCAGCAGTCAAACAGGGATCGGTCAGCCCCAGCATTTT.

The CDR3 sequence: CASSLASGVGETQYF. In DNA form, the CDR3 reads TGCGCCAGCAGCTTGGCTAGCGGGGTGGGGGAGACCCAGTACTTC. The chain has TRBV5-1 and TRBJ2-5, with 9 bases that match TRBD2. Germline loops: CDR1 SGHRS, CDR2 YFSETQ. CDR3 length: 15 amino acids. V lost 0 bases, J lost 5 bases, and 5 bases stayed unmatched.

The chain links TRBV28 to TRBJ2-4, with D perhaps assigned TRBD1 or TRBD2 (5 bases each). There are 14 residues in the CDR3. The V end was cut by 10 bases, the J end by 6 bases, with 19 bases between. In germline, CDR1 is MDHEN, CDR2 SYDVKM. This CDR3 is CATRGTGQPNIQYF. CDR3 coding DNA: TGTGCCACCCGAGGGACCGGGCAGCCAAACATTCAGTACTTC.

Regarding this clone: Other DNA sequences in the same sample also yield this CDR3. V usage is TRBV2 and J usage is TRBJ1-3; 9 bases are shared with TRBD1. The CDR3 has 16 residues. The ends lost 7 bases at V and 4 bases at J; junction bases unmatched: 11. Germline V CDR1 and CDR2: SNHLY, FYNNEI. The CDR3 loop is CASTGGMTGGGNTIYF. As DNA, the CDR3 is TGTGCCAGCACCGGGGGGATGACAGGGGGGGGAAACACCATATATTTT.

The chain has TRBV5-1 and TRBJ2-1; tentatively, D is TRBD2 (5 bases). CDR1 and CDR2 (germline): SGHRS, YFSETQ. Trimming stripped 2 bases from V and 10 bases from J, with 16 bases between. The CDR3 has 14 amino acids. The CDR3 nucleotides read TGCGCCAGCAGCTTAGAGCCTAGAGCGGCCGAGCAGTTCTTC. This translates into CASSLEPRAAEQFF.

The V and J genes are TRBV15 and TRBJ1-5; weak D call: TRBD1 (5 bases). Per germline, CDR1 LNHNV and CDR2 YYDKDF (reference sequence). This CDR3 contains 17 residues. V dropped 1 base and J dropped 4 bases, with 17 bases sitting between them. CDR3 sequence: CATSRGTQGGRNQPQHF. CDR3 bases: TGTGCCACCAGCAGAGGGACACAAGGAGGGCGAAATCAGCCCCAGCATTTT.

This clone was recorded only once. The rearrangement joins TRBV11-3 to TRBJ2-5; no firm D call. With the DNA end fitting TRBJ2-7 better, the J assignment may be wrong. This CDR3 contains 16 residues. Per germline, CDR1 SGHNT and CDR2 YENEEA. CDR3 sequence reads: CASSLEGGQDYYEQYF. For the CDR3, the DNA is TGTGCCAGCAGCTTAGAGGGCGGCCAAGATTACTACGAGCAGTACTTC.

The chain is built from TRBV5-1 and TRBJ2-1; 11 bases fit TRBD2. From germline, CDR1 is SGHRS and CDR2 YFSETQ. Unmatched junction bases numbered 10, after V lost 7 bases and J lost 7 bases. This CDR3 is 15 amino acids long. The CDR3 here is CASLEETSGVNEQFF. As DNA, the CDR3 is TGCGCCAGCTTAGAGGAGACTAGCGGGGTAAATGAGCAGTTCTTC.

The genes are TRBV2 and TRBJ1-1; TRBD1 matches 9 bases. Germline CDR1 reads SNHLY; CDR2 reads FYNNEI. V lost 7 bases, J lost 2 bases, and 11 bases stayed unmatched. The CDR3 runs to 16 residues. The CDR3 DNA reads TGTGCCAGCAACCGGGGCGTGGGACAGGGCAACACTGAAGCTTTCTTT. This codes for CASNRGVGQGNTEAFF.

This clone appeared a single time. Relative to the germline gene, one junction end is altered; a read error may explain this. The gene calls are TRBV6-1 and TRBJ2-7; no firm D call. Germline CDR1 and CDR2: MNHNS and SASEGT. This CDR3 has 11 amino acids. CDR3 DNA: TGTGCCAGCACTGAAGCCTACGAGCAGTACTTC. It translates to CASTEAYEQYF.

This sequence joins TRBV19 and TRBJ2-5; 8 nucleotides agree with TRBD1. The germline gives CDR1 LNHDA, CDR2 SQIVND (reference sequence). V trimming: 5 bases; J trimming: 4 bases; junction bases outside the gene matches: 9. This CDR3 has 15 amino acids. CDR3 in DNA: TGTGCCAGTAGTCCCCGGACAGGGAGAGTAGAGACCCAGTACTTC. Its protein is CASSPRTGRVETQYF.

V gene TRBV2 combines with J gene TRBJ1-5, with D perhaps matching TRBD1 (6 bases). The CDR3 consists of 15 residues. Trimming took 0 bases from V and 6 from J, leaving 12 bases between them. The germline gives CDR1 SNHLY, CDR2 FYNNEI. The CDR3 nucleotides read TGTGCCAGCAGTGAAGCGGTGGGGGCGGGTCAGCCCCAGCATTTT. This sequence encodes CASSEAVGAGQPQHF.

This chain uses TRBV19 with TRBJ1-5, with 7 bases lining up with TRBD1. Looked up from germline, CDR1 is LNHDA and CDR2 is SQIVND (reference sequence). J was trimmed by 8 bases and V by 7 bases; bases with no gene match: 8. This CDR3 comprises 13 residues. The CDR3 sequence is CASTATGWKPQHF. The CDR3 DNA sequence: TGTGCCAGTACCGCGACAGGGTGGAAGCCCCAGCATTTT.

The chain employs TRBV6-1 and TRBJ2-7; 11 positions match TRBD2. The ends lost 9 bases at V and 3 bases at J; junction bases unmatched: 4. CDR3 length: 13 residues. Germline CDR1 MNHNS, CDR2 SASEGT. The CDR3 nucleotides read TGTGCCAGTCTACTAGCGGGGGACTACGAGCAGTACTTC. It codes for CASLLAGDYEQYF.

The chain is built from TRBV6-1 and TRBJ1-5, with 9 bases identical to TRBD1. Germline CDR1 reads MNHNS; CDR2 reads SASEGT. The CDR3 sequence is 15 residues long. Trimming removed 6 bases from V and 3 bases from J; junction bases left unmatched: 6. The chain's CDR3 is CASSHDRGNNQPQHF. The CDR3 bases are TGTGCCAGCAGCCACGACAGGGGGAACAATCAGCCCCAGCATTTT.

The chain carries TRBV2 and TRBJ2-1; no firm D call. Germline V CDR1 and CDR2: SNHLY, FYNNEI. V was clipped by 1 base and J by 6 bases, with 7 bases between them. CDR3 length: 13 residues. In nucleotides, the CDR3 is TGTGCCAGCAGTGAAGTGGGGATCAATGAGCAGTTCTTC. Translated, it gives CASSEVGINEQFF. Looking up the rest from reference TRBV2 and TRBJ2-1 gives the full variable domain: EPEVTQTPSHQVTQMGQEVILRCVPISNHLYFYWYRQILGQKVEFLVSFYNNEISEKSEIFDDQFSVERPDGSNFTLKIRSTKLEDSAMYFCASSEVGINEQFFGPGTRLTVL.

V usage is TRBV7-6 and J usage is TRBJ2-3; D is possibly TRBD2 (6 bases). CDR1 is SGHVS, CDR2 FNYEAQ, per germline. This CDR3 comprises 13 residues. The V and J ends lost 4 bases and 5 bases respectively, with 10 bases between them. CDR3 loop: CASSSPGRDTQYF. CDR3 nucleotides: TGTGCCAGCAGCTCACCCGGGAGAGATACGCAGTATTTT.

The genes are TRBV7-9 and TRBJ2-7; the match to TRBD1 covers 8 bases. Germline V CDR1 and CDR2: SEHNR, FQNEAQ (reference sequence). The V and J ends lost 5 bases and 3 bases, in that order; junction bases with no gene match: 12. The CDR3 runs 16 residues. The CDR3 DNA reads as TGTGCCAGCAGCACAACCGGACAGGGCCGGGACTACGAGCAGTACTTC. The encoded protein is CASSTTGQGRDYEQYF.

The chain recombines TRBV9 with TRBJ2-1; D is perhaps TRBD1 (5 bases). The CDR3 loop spans 14 amino acids. Per the germline V gene, CDR1 is SGDLS and CDR2 is YYNGEE. V was cut by 3 bases and J by 4 bases, with 11 bases left in between. The CDR3 reads CASSETGRYNEQFF. CDR3 DNA: TGTGCCAGCAGCGAAACAGGAAGATACAATGAGCAGTTCTTC.

This chain uses TRBV4-3 with TRBJ2-1, with TRBD2 identical over 11 bases. The CDR3 has 15 amino acids. Germline CDR1 and CDR2: LGHNA and YSLEER. V shed 1 base, J shed 4 bases, and the junction held 0 bases outside the gene matches. CDR3 DNA: TGCGCCAGCAGCCAAGGGACTAGCGGGTACAATGAGCAGTTCTTC. It translates to CASSQGTSGYNEQFF.

The chain joins TRBV6-1 to TRBJ2-7; possibly TRBD1 for D (6 bases). This CDR3 is 13 amino acids long. Deletions cut 7 bases from V and 2 bases from J, with 12 bases between. Looked up from germline, CDR1 is MNHNS and CDR2 is SASEGT. CDR3 nucleotide sequence: TGTGCCAGCAAGGGGGTCAACCCCTACGAGCAGTACTTC. It encodes CASKGVNPYEQYF.

The sample holds a few counts of this clone. This chain uses TRBV7-2 with TRBJ2-2; no clear D. CDR1 SGHTA and CDR2 FQGNSA come from the germline V gene. This CDR3 comprises 13 residues. Trimming shortened V by 1 base and J by 4 bases, and 4 bases separated the two germline ends. CDR3 nucleotide sequence: TGTGCCAGCAGCTTAGATGCCACCGGGGAGCTGTTTTTT. Its translation is CASSLDATGELFF. Full variable domain (rest looked up from reference TRBV7-2 and TRBJ2-2): GAGVSQSPSNKVTEKGKDVELRCDPISGHTALYWYRQSLGQGLEFLIYFQGNSAPDKSGLPSDRFSAERTGGSVSTLTIQRTQQEDSAVYLCASSLDATGELFFGEGSRLTVL.

The chain employs TRBV6-5 and TRBJ1-2; D may be TRBD1 (6 bases). The CDR3 covers 12 residues. Trimming took off 6 bases at V and 7 bases at J, with 12 bases between the two ends. Germline assignment: CDR1 MNHEY and CDR2 SVGAGI. The CDR3 DNA is TGTGCCAGCAGCACTTACAGGGCTGGCTACACCTTC. Translation gives CASSTYRAGYTF.

The CDR3 is CASSMGAYNSPLHF. For the CDR3, the DNA is TGTGCCAGCAGTATGGGGGCCTATAATTCACCCCTCCACTTT. This rearrangement joins TRBV27 to TRBJ1-6, with D maybe TRBD1 (5 bases). Trimming removed 5 bases from V and 2 bases from J, with 7 bases in between. This CDR3 comprises 14 residues. Germline V gene sequence: CDR1 MNHEY, CDR2 SMNVEV (reference sequence).

This rearrangement joins TRBV5-1 to TRBJ2-3; 8 bases agree with TRBD2. CDR1 is SGHRS, CDR2 YFSETQ, per germline. The CDR3 sequence is 16 residues long. With V trimmed by 5 bases and J by 0 bases, 8 bases remained unmatched. This CDR3 is CASSTGASGSTDTQYF. The CDR3, as DNA: TGCGCCAGCAGTACCGGGGCTAGCGGGAGCACAGATACGCAGTATTTT.

J is TRBJ2-3 and V is TRBV5-1, with a tentative D call TRBD2 (7 bases). Germline-derived CDR1 and CDR2 are SGHRS and YFSETQ. The V end was cut by 2 bases, the J end by 1 base, with 11 bases between. This CDR3 is 15 amino acids long. The DNA for the CDR3 is TGCGCCAGCAGCTTAATCGGGGGGCGCACAGATACGCAGTATTTT. Translated: CASSLIGGRTDTQYF. Looking up the rest from reference TRBV5-1 and TRBJ2-3 gives the full variable domain: KAGVTQTPRYLIKTRGQQVTLSCSPISGHRSVSWYQQTPGQGLQFLFEYFSETQRNKGNFPGRFSGRQFSNSRSEMNVSTLELGDSALYLCASSLIGGRTDTQYFGPGTRLTVL.

This rearrangement joins TRBV4-3 to TRBJ2-3; 8 positions match TRBD1. The CDR3 contains 16 residues. Germline V CDR1 and CDR2: LGHNA, YSLEER. V lost 4 bases and J lost 0; bases outside the gene matches: 6. The CDR3 nucleotides read TGCGCCAGCAGCCCCGGACAGGGTGTGAGCACAGATACGCAGTATTTT. It yields the protein CASSPGQGVSTDTQYF.

V and J are TRBV5-1 and TRBJ1-1; D gene unclear. Deletions cut 2 bases from V and 0 bases from J, with 8 bases between. The germline CDR1 and CDR2 sequences are SGHRS and YFSETQ. This CDR3 spans 14 amino acids. CDR3 loop: CASSLGPMNTEAFF. As DNA, the CDR3 is TGCGCCAGCAGCTTAGGACCCATGAACACTGAAGCTTTCTTT.

The chain couples TRBV5-8 to TRBJ1-2; D not certain. CDR3 length: 15 residues. Germline values: CDR1 SGHTS, CDR2 YDEGEE. V was shortened by 3 bases and J by 4 bases, with 16 bases between the two germline ends. Written as DNA, the CDR3 is TGTGCCAGCAGCTCGGCCACACCGTCACCCTATGGCTACACCTTC. The encoded protein is CASSSATPSPYGYTF.

This sequence joins TRBV7-6 and TRBJ2-7, with a possible D match to TRBD1 (5 bases). Germline assignment: CDR1 SGHVS and CDR2 FNYEAQ. Trimming took off 5 bases at V and 3 bases at J, with 5 bases between the two ends. CDR3 length: 11 residues. CDR3 bases: TGTGCCAGCAGCACAGGCTACGAGCAGTACTTC. Translated, it gives CASSTGYEQYF.